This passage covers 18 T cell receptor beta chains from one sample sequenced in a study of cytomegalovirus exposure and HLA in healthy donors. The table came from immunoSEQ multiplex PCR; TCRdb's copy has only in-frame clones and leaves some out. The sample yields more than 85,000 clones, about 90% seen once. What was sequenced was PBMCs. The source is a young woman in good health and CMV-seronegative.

The CDR3 protein is CASSLVPAASLRSNNEQFF. The CDR3 nucleotides are TGCGCCAGCAGCTTGGTTCCAGCGGCTTCTCTACGATCCAACAATGAGCAGTTCTTC. The chain uses TRBV5-1 and TRBJ2-1, with D maybe TRBD2 (5 bases). The V gene lost 0 bases and the J gene lost 5 bases, with 24 bases spanning the gap. This CDR3 comprises 19 residues. The germline CDR1 and CDR2 sequences are SGHRS and YFSETQ.

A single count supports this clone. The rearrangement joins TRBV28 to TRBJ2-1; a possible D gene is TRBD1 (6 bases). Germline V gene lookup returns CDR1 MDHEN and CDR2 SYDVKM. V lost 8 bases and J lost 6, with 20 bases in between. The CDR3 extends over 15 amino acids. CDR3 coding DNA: TGTGCCAGCGGCCCCGGGACACCTTTTGGCAATGAGCAGTTCTTC. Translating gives CASGPGTPFGNEQFF.

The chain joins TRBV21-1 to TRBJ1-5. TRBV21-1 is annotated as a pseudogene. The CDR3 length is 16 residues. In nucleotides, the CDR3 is TGTGCCAGCAGCAAAGCAAAGGACGGGGTGGGGCAGCCCCAGCATTTT. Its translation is CASSKAKDGVGQPQHF.

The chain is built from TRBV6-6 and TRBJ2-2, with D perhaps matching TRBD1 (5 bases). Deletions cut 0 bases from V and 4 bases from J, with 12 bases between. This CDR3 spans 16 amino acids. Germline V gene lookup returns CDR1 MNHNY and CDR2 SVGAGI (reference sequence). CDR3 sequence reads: CASSYSSFRVTGELFF. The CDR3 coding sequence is TGTGCCAGCAGTTACTCGAGTTTCAGGGTCACCGGGGAGCTGTTTTTT.

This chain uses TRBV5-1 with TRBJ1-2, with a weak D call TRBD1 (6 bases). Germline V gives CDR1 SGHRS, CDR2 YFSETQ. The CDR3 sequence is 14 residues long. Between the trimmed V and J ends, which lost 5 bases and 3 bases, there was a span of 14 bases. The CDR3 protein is CASRRGAEDYGYTF. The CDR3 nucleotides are TGCGCCAGCAGGCGGGGGGCGGAGGACTATGGCTACACCTTC.

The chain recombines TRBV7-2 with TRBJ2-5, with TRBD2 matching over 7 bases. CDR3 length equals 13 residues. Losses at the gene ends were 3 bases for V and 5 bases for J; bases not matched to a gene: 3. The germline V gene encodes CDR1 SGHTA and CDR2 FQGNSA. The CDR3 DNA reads TGTGCCAGCAGCTTGCTCGGGGGGGAGACCCAGTACTTC. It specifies CASSLLGGETQYF.

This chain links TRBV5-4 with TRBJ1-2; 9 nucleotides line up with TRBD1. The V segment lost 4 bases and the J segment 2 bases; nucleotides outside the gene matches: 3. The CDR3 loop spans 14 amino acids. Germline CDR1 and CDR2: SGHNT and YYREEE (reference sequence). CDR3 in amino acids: CASSRTGENYGYTF. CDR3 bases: TGTGCCAGCAGCCGGACAGGGGAGAACTATGGCTACACCTTC.

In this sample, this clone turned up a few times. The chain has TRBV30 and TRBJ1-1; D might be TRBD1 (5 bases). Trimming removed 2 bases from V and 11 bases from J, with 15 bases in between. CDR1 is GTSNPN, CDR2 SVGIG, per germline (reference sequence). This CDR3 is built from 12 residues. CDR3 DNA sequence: TGTGCCTGGAGTTCTATTGGGGCCGGGGCTTTCTTT. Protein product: CAWSSIGAGAFF.

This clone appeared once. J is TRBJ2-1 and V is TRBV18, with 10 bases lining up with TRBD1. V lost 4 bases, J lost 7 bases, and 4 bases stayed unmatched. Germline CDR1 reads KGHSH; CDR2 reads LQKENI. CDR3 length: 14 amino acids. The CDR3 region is CASSRQGARNEQFF. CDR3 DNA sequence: TGTGCCAGCTCACGACAGGGGGCTAGGAATGAGCAGTTCTTC.

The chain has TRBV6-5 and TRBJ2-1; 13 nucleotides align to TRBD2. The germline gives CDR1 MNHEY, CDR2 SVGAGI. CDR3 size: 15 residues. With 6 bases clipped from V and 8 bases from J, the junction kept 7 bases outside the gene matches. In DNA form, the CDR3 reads TGTGCCAGCAGAATAGGGACTAGCGGGATCGATGAGCAGTTCTTC. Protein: CASRIGTSGIDEQFF.

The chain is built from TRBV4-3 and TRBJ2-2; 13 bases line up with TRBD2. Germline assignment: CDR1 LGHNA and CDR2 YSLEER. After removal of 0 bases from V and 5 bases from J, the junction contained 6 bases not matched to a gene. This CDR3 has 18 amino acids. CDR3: CASSQDRGLAGYTGELFF. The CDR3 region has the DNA TGCGCCAGCAGCCAAGATAGGGGACTAGCGGGATATACCGGGGAGCTGTTTTTT.

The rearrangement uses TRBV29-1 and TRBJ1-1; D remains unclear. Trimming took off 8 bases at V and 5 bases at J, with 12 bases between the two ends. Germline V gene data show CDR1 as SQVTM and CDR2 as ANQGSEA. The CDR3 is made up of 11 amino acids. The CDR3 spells CSPQTGTEAFF. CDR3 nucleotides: TGCAGCCCTCAGACGGGGACTGAAGCTTTCTTT.

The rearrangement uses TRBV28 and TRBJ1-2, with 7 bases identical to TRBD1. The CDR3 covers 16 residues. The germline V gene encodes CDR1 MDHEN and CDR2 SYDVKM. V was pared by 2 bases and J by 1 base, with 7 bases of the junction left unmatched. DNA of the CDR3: TGTGCCAGCAGTTTAACCGGGACAGAAATTAACTATGGCTACACCTTC. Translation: CASSLTGTEINYGYTF.

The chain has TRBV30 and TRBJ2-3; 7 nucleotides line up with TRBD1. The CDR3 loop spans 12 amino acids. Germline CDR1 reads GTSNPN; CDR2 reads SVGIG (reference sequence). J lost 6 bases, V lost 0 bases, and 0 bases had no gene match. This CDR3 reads CAWSVGGDTQYF. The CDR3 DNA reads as TGTGCCTGGAGTGTAGGGGGCGATACGCAGTATTTT.

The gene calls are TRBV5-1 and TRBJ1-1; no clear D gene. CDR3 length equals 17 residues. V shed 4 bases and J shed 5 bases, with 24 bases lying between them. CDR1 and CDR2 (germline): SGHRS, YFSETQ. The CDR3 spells CASSPSAGEGLGTEAFF. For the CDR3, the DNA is TGCGCCAGCAGCCCCTCCGCTGGGGAGGGTCTCGGGACTGAAGCTTTCTTT.

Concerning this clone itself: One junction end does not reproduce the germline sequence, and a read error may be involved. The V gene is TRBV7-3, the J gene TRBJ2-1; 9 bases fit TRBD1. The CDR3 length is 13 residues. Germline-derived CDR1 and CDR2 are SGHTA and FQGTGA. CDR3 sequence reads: CASSPGQGREPFF. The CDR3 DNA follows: TGTGCCAGCAGCCCGGGACAGGGAAGGGAGCCGTTCTTC.

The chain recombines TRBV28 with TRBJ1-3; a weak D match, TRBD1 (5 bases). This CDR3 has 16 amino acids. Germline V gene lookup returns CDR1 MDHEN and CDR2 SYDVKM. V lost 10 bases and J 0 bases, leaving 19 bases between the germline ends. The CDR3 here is CATNRVGLSSGNTIYF. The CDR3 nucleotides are TGTGCCACCAACCGGGTGGGACTGAGCTCTGGAAACACCATATATTTT.

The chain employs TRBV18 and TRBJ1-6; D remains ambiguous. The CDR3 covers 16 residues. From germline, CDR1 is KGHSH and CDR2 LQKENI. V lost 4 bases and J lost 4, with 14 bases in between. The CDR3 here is CASSRVAESYNSPLHF. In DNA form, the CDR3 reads TGTGCCAGCTCACGAGTTGCCGAGTCTTATAATTCACCCCTCCACTTT.